Following are 19 T cell receptor beta chains from one sample sequenced in a study of blood T cells in healthy people across ages. A sample-barcoded 5' primer and a J-beta primer mix were used in a second PCR of about 7 to 12 cycles. Each CDR3 protein gets one entry after TCRdb re-called the 5' RACE reads with MiXCR. In the table there are just over 1 million distinct CDR3 sequences, under 55% of which are singletons. The sequenced material came from blood. These receptors originate from a woman between 55 and 75 years old in good health.

This chain uses TRBV14 with TRBJ1-2, with D unclear. Germline-derived CDR1 and CDR2 are SGHDN and FVKESK. Trimming took 4 bases from V and 4 from J, leaving 13 bases between them. The CDR3 sequence is 14 residues long. The CDR3 is CASSRTVGTYGYTF. CDR3 nucleotides: TGTGCCAGCAGCCGAACGGTGGGAACCTATGGCTACACCTTC.

This clonotype came up a few times. V gene TRBV13 combines with J gene TRBJ2-6; 12 bases are a match to TRBD2. Germline V CDR1 and CDR2: PRHDT, FYEKMQ (reference sequence). Trimming at V came to 4 bases and at J to 2 bases, leaving 3 bases not matched to a gene. The CDR3 is 17 amino acids. CDR3 protein: CASSYGLAGTGANVLTF. CDR3 nucleotide sequence: TGTGCCAGCAGCTACGGACTAGCGGGGACTGGGGCCAACGTCCTGACTTTC.

This clonotype was detected once. V and J are TRBV20-1 and TRBJ2-7, with TRBD2 identical over 12 bases. The CDR3 consists of 14 residues. Trimming at V came to 5 bases and at J to 3 bases, leaving 5 bases not matched to a gene. Looked up from germline, CDR1 is DFQATT and CDR2 is SNEGSKA (reference sequence). Here the CDR3 DNA reads TGCAGTGCTTCTAGCGGGAGGGCCCTCTACGAGCAGTACTTC. It encodes CSASSGRALYEQYF.

The rearrangement uses TRBV29-1 and TRBJ2-5; TRBD2 might be the D (6 bases). The germline CDR1 and CDR2 sequences are SQVTM and ANQGSEA. This CDR3 spans 11 amino acids. CDR3 amino acids: CSSGVGNEQYF. The CDR3 nucleotides are TGCAGTTCGGGGGTGGGGAATGAGCAGTACTTC.

This clonotype has just a few counts. J is TRBJ2-3 and V is TRBV27; TRBD1 might be the D (6 bases). V was clipped by 3 bases and J by 5 bases, with 15 bases between them. Germline CDR1 is MNHEY and CDR2 is SMNVEV (reference sequence). The CDR3 is 15 residues long. CDR3 sequence reads: CASSFTGSWGDTQYF. CDR3 sequence (DNA): TGTGCCAGCAGTTTCACAGGGAGCTGGGGAGATACGCAGTATTTT.

This clonotype was detected only a few times. V gene TRBV10-2 combines with J gene TRBJ2-5; no firm D call. The DNA matches TRBJ2-7 better at its end, which makes the J call doubtful. The CDR3 contains 13 residues. From germline, CDR1 is WSHSY and CDR2 SAAADI. The CDR3 reads CASSRAGNYEQYF. CDR3 in DNA: TGCGCCAGCAGCCGGGCTGGAAACTACGAGCAGTACTTC.

In regard to this clonotype: Since a much larger clone is just one base distant, this may be a read error. CDR3 DNA: TGTGCCAGCAGCCCAACGGACAGAGGTGAGCAGTACTTC. Translation gives CASSPTDRGEQYF. The chain uses TRBV7-9 and TRBJ2-5; D is perhaps TRBD1 (6 bases). Germline V gives CDR1 SEHNR, CDR2 FQNEAQ (reference sequence). V dropped 5 bases and J dropped 11 bases, with 18 bases sitting between them. This CDR3 has 13 residues.

The chain carries TRBV20-1 and TRBJ2-1; 7 bases line up with TRBD1. Germline CDR1 is DFQATT and CDR2 is SNEGSKA (reference sequence). The CDR3 length is 13 residues. Germline trimming cut 3 bases from V and 2 bases from J; bases unmatched to any gene: 1. The CDR3 reads CSASTGAYNEQFF. The CDR3 DNA sequence: TGCAGTGCTAGTACAGGGGCCTACAATGAGCAGTTCTTC.

The chain couples TRBV5-4 to TRBJ1-2; 7 nucleotides line up with TRBD1. With V trimmed by 4 bases and J by 4 bases, 10 bases remained unmatched. Germline V gene sequence: CDR1 SGHNT, CDR2 YYREEE (reference sequence). The CDR3 runs to 15 residues. The CDR3 spells CASSPGQLTSYGYTF. The CDR3 DNA reads as TGTGCCAGCAGCCCGGGACAGCTAACATCCTATGGCTACACCTTC. The full variable domain, completed using reference TRBV5-4 and TRBJ1-2, is ETGVTQSPTHLIKTRGQQVTLRCSSQSGHNTVSWYQQALGQGPQFIFQYYREEENGRGNFPPRFSGLQFPNYSSELNVNALELDDSALYLCASSPGQLTSYGYTFGSGTRLTVV.

The chain uses TRBV9 and TRBJ2-5; TRBD2 matches at 8 bases. The assigned J gene may be wrong: the sequence end matches TRBJ2-7 better. The CDR3 sequence is 15 residues long. CDR1 is SGDLS and CDR2 is YYNGEE in the germline V gene. The CDR3, as DNA: TGTGCCAGCAGCGTAGTAGGCGGGAGGCTCGACGAGCAGTACTTC. Residues: CASSVVGGRLDEQYF.

CDR3 sequence: CASSQVGTGNIRGELFF. DNA for the CDR3: TGCGCCAGCAGCCAAGTTGGGACAGGGAATATACGCGGGGAGCTGTTTTTT. The rearrangement uses TRBV4-1 and TRBJ2-2; 9 nucleotides agree with TRBD1. Germline CDR1 reads MGHRA; CDR2 reads YSYEKL. The CDR3 has 17 amino acids. The V and J ends lost 1 base and 7 bases, in that order; junction bases with no gene match: 10.

This clonotype was seen just once. V gene TRBV12-3 or TRBV12-4 combines with J gene TRBJ1-5; TRBD1 matches 9 bases. This CDR3 contains 15 residues. After removal of 5 bases from V and 4 bases from J, the junction contained 6 bases not matched to a gene. The CDR3: CASSTTGGGNQPQHF. The CDR3 coding sequence is TGTGCCAGCAGTACAACAGGGGGCGGGAATCAGCCCCAGCATTTT.

This clonotype was detected only a few times. CDR3: CASSQTGKGNQPQHF. DNA of the CDR3: TGTGCCAGCAGCCAGACAGGGAAGGGTAATCAGCCCCAGCATTTT. This chain connects TRBV12-3 or TRBV12-4 to TRBJ1-5; 7 nucleotides match TRBD1. The CDR3 totals 15 residues. Trimming removed 6 bases from V and 4 bases from J; junction bases left unmatched: 9.

This chain uses TRBV9 with TRBJ2-3; 7 bases fit TRBD1. Unmatched junction bases numbered 13, after V lost 4 bases and J lost 2 bases. The CDR3 spans 17 residues. Germline CDR1 SGDLS, CDR2 YYNGEE. The CDR3 bases are TGTGCCAGCAGCAAACAACAGGGGCTCGACCTCACAGATACGCAGTATTTT. Translation: CASSKQQGLDLTDTQYF.

This clonotype was detected a few times. This sequence joins TRBV29-1 and TRBJ2-7; D is uncertain. V lost 8 bases to trimming and J lost 2 bases, with 16 bases between them. The CDR3 totals 13 residues. The V gene's germline CDR1 is SQVTM and CDR2 ANQGSEA. Written as DNA, the CDR3 is TGCAGCAACCCCCCCGACCAGCCCTACGAGCAGTACTTC. Its translation: CSNPPDQPYEQYF.

The chain carries TRBV2 and TRBJ2-3, with D uncertain. The CDR3 contains 16 residues. The germline V gene encodes CDR1 SNHLY and CDR2 FYNNEI. Trimming stripped 1 base from V and 4 bases from J, with 15 bases between. In DNA form, the CDR3 reads TGTGCCAGCAGTGAAGGGGTCGGGCGACGTCCAGATACGCAGTATTTT. Translation gives CASSEGVGRRPDTQYF.

The CDR3 reads CASSGLVGRGEQYF. The DNA of the CDR3 is TGCGCCAGCAGCGGGTTGGTAGGACGGGGAGAGCAGTACTTC. V usage is TRBV5-1 and J usage is TRBJ2-4, with D possibly TRBD2 on 5 matching bases. CDR3 size: 14 residues. The V gene lost 4 bases and the J gene lost 13 bases, with 21 bases spanning the gap. Germline loops: CDR1 SGHRS, CDR2 YFSETQ.

The rearrangement joins TRBV6-2 or TRBV6-3 to TRBJ2-5; 9 bases line up with TRBD1. Germline V gene sequence: CDR1 MNHEY, CDR2 SVGEGT. The CDR3 extends over 23 amino acids. The V gene end was trimmed by 3 bases and the J gene end by 0 bases; junction bases not matched to a gene: 26. The CDR3 loop reads CASSYFSRLGFRTGDLYQETQYF. DNA for the CDR3: TGTGCCAGCAGTTATTTTAGCCGCTTGGGTTTCCGGACAGGGGACCTGTACCAAGAGACCCAGTACTTC.

Comments on this clonotype: Possible read error: a much larger clone is one base away. The rearrangement joins TRBV29-1 to TRBJ2-7, with 8 bases aligning to TRBD1. Germline loops: CDR1 SQVTM, CDR2 ANQGSEA. This CDR3 is built from 14 residues. The CDR3 DNA sequence: TGCAGCATTGAAGATCCAGGACAGGGTTACGAGCAGTACTTC. Amino acids: CSIEDPGQGYEQYF.